This paragraph reports one TCR beta chain. The target of this receptor is not known. One base away there is no much larger clone; base qualities are not given. These data belong to a study of blood T cells in healthy people across ages (dated by TCRdb to the mid-2010s). About the investigation overall: Template switching captured roughly one uniquely barcoded TCR beta cDNA molecule per two T cells in model experiments. The study measured age-related changes in TCR beta repertoire diversity using deep sequencing normalized with unique cDNA molecular identifiers. Four age groups were formed from the donors: young (average 16 years), middle-aged (around 41), aged (more than 55) and long-lived (approximately 78). To avoid experimental bias, donors of different ages were randomly spread across the sequencing lanes. Using the same blood draw, the study looked at two additional independent replicas of 1 million unique cDNA reads for two donors, one aged 18 to 30 and the other aged 80 or older. General conclusions and limits of the study: Compared with the aged group, the long-lived group had more naive CD4+ T cells, fewer expanded clones and increased TCR diversity, a pattern suggesting age selection. Observed TCR beta diversity correlated strongly with the percentage of naive T cells measured by flow cytometry. As age increased, observed TCR beta diversity per million T cells dropped in a roughly linear way, and a significant reduction was already evident by age roughly 40. Estimates of total diversity based on one million sequenced T cells were considered lower bounds and underestimates. Because the CMV infection status of the donors was unknown, age-related changes in expanded clonotypes may potentially have been confounded. Conclusive comparison of naive and antigen-experienced compartments was prevented by the profiling of bulk unsorted PBMCs.

The 40 or so donors, aged about 6 to 100 years, were systemically healthy Caucasian individuals from Russia. Roughly 9.5 milliliters of peripheral blood were drawn from each donor into EDTA-treated Vacutainer tubes. Ficoll-Paque density-gradient centrifugation was used to isolate PBMCs, with at least 7 million obtained per sample. Trizol reagent was used to extract total RNA from the PBMCs, yielding at least 6 micrograms per sample. Naive CD45RAhigh/CD27high T cell percentages were measured by flow cytometry on a PBMC aliquot from every donor. Trimming accounts for 5 bases at V and 10 bases at J, while the number of junction bases matched to no gene is 9. Counted from cysteine to phenylalanine, this CDR3 has 15 amino acids. Solely the CDR3 DNA is kept, with 45 bases framed from the first base. The germline V gene sets CDR1 to SGHTA and CDR2 to FQGNSA. The library relied on 5' RACE. A second PCR of about 6 to 11 cycles was performed with a sample-barcoded 5' primer and a J-beta primer mix. A template-switch 5' adaptor carrying 12 random nucleotides introduced a unique molecular identifier onto each TCR beta cDNA molecule. Each sample yielded at least 2.5 million CDR3-containing paired-end reads. All of the RNA was converted into first-strand cDNA using the Mint cDNA synthesis kit, with a TRBC-specific oligonucleotide serving as the primer. After uracil-DNA glycosylase treatment, a first 18-cycle PCR used universal primers M1SS and BC2_uni_R on all cDNA. The paper's processing steps were these. Each sample was normalized by randomly selecting 1 million high-quality reads, each carrying a distinct molecular identifier. Instead of being binned into consensus sequences, reads that shared molecular identifiers were thrown out. MiTCR, run with a Q25 quality threshold and the strictest error-elimination algorithm, handled CDR3 identification, clonotype clustering and error correction. A nonparametric unseen species model with Euler transformation was used to estimate a lower bound on total TCR beta diversity. Using fastp at Q25 and MiXCR, TCRdb reprocessed the public reads and kept productive beta chains. Records with the same CDR3 protein are collapsed into one entry carrying the most frequent genes and DNA. The V and J calls follow TCRdb's processing rather than the paper's. In this sample the table shows 1.8 million or so distinct CDR3 sequences, roughly two fifths of which occur a single time. Jointly, the top ten make up more than 20% of the sample.

In this chain, TRBV7-2 is recombined with TRBJ1-6, and TRBD1 matches 9 of the central bases. The specimen was blood. The receptor was derived from a human donor in good health. Read as DNA, the sequence is TGTGCCAGCAGCGCGGGACAGGGTTTAGGATCACCCCTCCACTTT. Translated, this is CASSAGQGLGSPLHF.